The T cell receptor (beta chain) under discussion was sequenced for a study of high-grade serous ovarian cancer treatment subgroups. Tumor samples were obtained before definitive surgery or chemotherapy. Only in-frame clones appear in the TCRdb table, and some are missing; sequencing was by immunoSEQ multiplex PCR. The data contain around 9,600 clones, 88% of them seen just once; the ten biggest clones take up 1.7%. This CDR3 is built from 15 residues. CDR1 and CDR2 from the germline V gene are MNHEY and SMNVEV (reference sequence). V shed 4 bases and J shed 6 bases, with 16 bases lying between them.

The chain recombines TRBV27 with TRBJ2-1, with D hard to call. Sequenced: tumor tissue. This TCR derives from a human donor with high-grade serous ovarian cancer. The CDR3 bases are TGTGCCAGCAGTTCCGCACCCTTCGGGTCCAATGAGCAGTTCTTC. Translated: CASSSAPFGSNEQFF.